A single T cell receptor (beta chain) is shown here with its context. This entry is derived from a study of T cell clonotyping in hematopoietic cell transplantation. Produced via immunoSEQ multiplex PCR; TCRdb's table is partial and in-frame only. The profile shows 25,000 to 35,000 clones, 85% to 95% of them singletons. Time point noted: recipient sample about 28 days before transplant, after cytoreduction. The CDR3 contains 14 residues. Germline CDR1 reads SGDLS; CDR2 reads YYNGEE. V gave up 0 bases and J gave up 2 bases, with 9 bases separating them. The sequence was obtained from a man aged 45-65 years with acute myeloid leukemia. Some clones in this sample may be carry-over from other donors' samples. The chain combines TRBV9 with TRBJ2-7; the D is unclear. Sample: peripheral blood mononuclear cells, taken before stem cell transplant. The chain's CDR3 is CASSVDPGTYEQYF. Here the CDR3 DNA reads TGTGCCAGCAGCGTAGATCCTGGAACCTACGAGCAGTACTTC.